These 24 T cell receptor beta chains were all obtained from the same sample, sequenced in a study of CD8+ T cells in alopecia areata. Sequencing templates came from extracted RNA that was reverse transcribed into cDNA. Some clones are missing from TCRdb's copy, which holds only in-frame ones; the method was immunoSEQ multiplex PCR. The profile shows roughly 35,000 clones, 55% of them singletons. Sequenced material: NKG2D-high CD8+ T cells sorted from blood. The receptors were sampled from a human donor with alopecia areata.

The J gene is TRBJ1-1, the V gene TRBV5-4; TRBD1 aligns across 7 bases. The germline V gene encodes CDR1 SGHNT and CDR2 YYREEE (reference sequence). The junction had 1 base not matched to a gene; V was cut back by 0 bases and J by 8 bases. This CDR3 comprises 12 residues. The CDR3 protein is CASSLEGGEAFF. The CDR3 DNA sequence: TGTGCCAGCAGCTTGGAAGGGGGCGAAGCTTTCTTT.

This clone has more than one count but fewer than ten. V usage is TRBV29-1 and J usage is TRBJ1-2, with 7 bases that match TRBD1. The CDR3 is 15 residues long. With V trimmed by 0 bases and J by 3 bases, 7 bases remained unmatched. Looked up from germline, CDR1 is SQVTM and CDR2 is ANQGSEA. The CDR3 DNA reads TGCAGCGTTGAAGATCGGGAGGGGGCGTACTATGGCTACACCTTC. Its translation: CSVEDREGAYYGYTF.

For this clone: Its ends do not fully match the called genes, so a read error is possible. V gene TRBV7-7 combines with J gene TRBJ2-1; D is uncertain. Germline CDR1 SSHAT, CDR2 FNYEAQ (reference sequence). The CDR3 contains 15 residues. This chain's CDR3 is CASSLGPSRVNEQFF. The DNA of the CDR3 is TGTGCTAGCAGCTTAGGCCCGAGTAGAGTAAATGAGCAGTTCTTC.

This clone was detected a few times. V and J are TRBV29-1 and TRBJ2-2, with 9 nucleotides matching TRBD1. J was trimmed by 1 base and V by 2 bases; bases with no gene match: 2. Germline V gene data show CDR1 as SQVTM and CDR2 as ANQGSEA. This CDR3 has 15 residues. The CDR3 here is CSVEMDRGNTGELFF. The CDR3 nucleotides read TGCAGCGTTGAAATGGACAGGGGGAACACCGGGGAGCTGTTTTTT.

The chain uses TRBV30 and TRBJ2-7; D possibly uses TRBD1 or TRBD2 (5 bases each). The germline V and J ends were trimmed by 6 bases and 3 bases, with 15 bases remaining between them. The CDR3 spans 13 residues. Germline assignment: CDR1 GTSNPN and CDR2 SVGIG (reference sequence). Here the CDR3 DNA reads TGTGCCTGCCGGGACGGTCTTGTCTACGAGCAGTACTTC. Protein: CACRDGLVYEQYF.

The V and J genes are TRBV27 and TRBJ2-3; D gene ambiguous. Germline V CDR1 and CDR2: MNHEY, SMNVEV (reference sequence). The CDR3 is made up of 11 amino acids. With 10 bases removed from V and 2 bases from J, the gap between germline ends came to 7 bases. CDR3 in DNA: TGTGCCACCTCCAACACAGATACGCAGTATTTT. Translation: CATSNTDTQYF.

This clone showed up just a few times. The chain carries TRBV7-2 and TRBJ2-3, with 8 nucleotides matching TRBD2. The germline CDR1 and CDR2 sequences are SGHTA and FQGNSA. The CDR3 covers 15 residues. Trimming took 5 bases from V and 3 from J; bases not matched to a gene: 7. CDR3 amino acids: CASSPGTSWTDTQYF. CDR3 bases: TGTGCCAGCAGCCCGGGGACTAGTTGGACAGATACGCAGTATTTT.

This clone was found a few times. J is TRBJ2-1 and V is TRBV6-5; D is unclear. V shed 0 bases and J shed 3 bases, with 6 bases lying between them. Germline loops: CDR1 MNHEY, CDR2 SVGAGI. The CDR3 is 14 residues long. For the CDR3, the DNA is TGTGCCAGCAGTTACTCCGACGACTACAATGAGCAGTTCTTC. This translates into CASSYSDDYNEQFF.

This clone was observed a few times. The rearrangement links TRBV28 to TRBJ2-4, with 12 positions matching TRBD1. With V trimmed by 7 bases and J by 1 base, 11 bases remained unmatched. The germline V gene has CDR1 MDHEN and CDR2 SYDVKM. The CDR3 has 18 amino acids. CDR3 sequence reads: CASTRPGQGAGAKNIQYF. Written as DNA, the CDR3 is TGTGCCAGCACCCGGCCGGGACAGGGGGCTGGCGCCAAAAACATTCAGTACTTC. Together with reference TRBV28 and TRBJ2-4, the CDR3 gives the full variable domain: DVKVTQSSRYLVKRTGEKVFLECVQDMDHENMFWYRQDPGLGLRLIYFSYDVKMKEKGDIPEGYSVSREKKERFSLILESASTNQTSMYLCASTRPGQGAGAKNIQYFGAGTRLSVL.

The chain carries TRBV2 and TRBJ1-1, with D unresolved. The CDR3 sequence is 15 residues long. V lost 6 bases, J lost 1 base, and 15 bases lay in between. CDR1 and CDR2 from the germline V gene are SNHLY and FYNNEI. The CDR3 reads CASSRPYLGNTEAFF. CDR3 sequence (DNA): TGTGCCAGCAGCCGGCCCTATCTTGGGAACACTGAAGCTTTCTTT.

V is TRBV7-9 and J is TRBJ2-7; 9 nucleotides line up with TRBD2. Germline V gives CDR1 SEHNR, CDR2 FQNEAQ (reference sequence). Losses at the gene ends were 8 bases for V and 2 bases for J; bases not matched to a gene: 10. This CDR3 is 15 amino acids long. CDR3 DNA: TGTGCCAGCTCGAGGCGGGAGGGCCTCACCTACGAGCAGTACTTC. Protein product: CASSRREGLTYEQYF.

The DNA for the CDR3 is TGCGCCAGCAGCCAAGATCACCGGACCTCCTACGAGCAGTACTTC. Protein product: CASSQDHRTSYEQYF. The genes are TRBV4-1 and TRBJ2-7, with no clear D. The germline V and J ends were trimmed by 0 bases and 0 bases, with 9 bases remaining between them. There are 15 residues in the CDR3. CDR1 and CDR2 from the germline V gene are MGHRA and YSYEKL.

This clone appeared many times. CDR3: CASSPPIVLDEQFF. The CDR3 DNA sequence: TGTGCCAGCTCACCCCCGATCGTCTTGGATGAGCAGTTCTTC. V gene TRBV18 combines with J gene TRBJ2-1; D ambiguous. There are 14 residues in the CDR3. Germline CDR1 reads KGHSH; CDR2 reads LQKENI. V lost 3 bases and J lost 8, with 14 bases in between.

This sequence joins TRBV7-9 and TRBJ1-4, with 7 bases fitting TRBD1. The J segment lost 7 bases and the V segment lost 5 bases, leaving 10 bases of the junction unmatched. The CDR3 contains 15 residues. Germline V CDR1 and CDR2: SEHNR, FQNEAQ (reference sequence). The chain's CDR3 is CASSPTGRSSEKLFF. The CDR3 nucleotides read TGTGCCAGCAGCCCGACAGGGCGGAGTAGTGAAAAACTGTTTTTT.

This clone was seen only a few times. The V gene is TRBV19, the J gene TRBJ1-1, with no clear D. The CDR3 is made up of 11 amino acids. Trimming took 5 bases from V and 6 from J, leaving 7 bases between them. The V gene's germline CDR1 is LNHDA and CDR2 SQIVND (reference sequence). CDR3 protein: CASSLWAEAFF. The CDR3 DNA follows: TGTGCCAGTAGTCTCTGGGCTGAAGCTTTCTTT.

The rearrangement links TRBV29-1 to TRBJ2-2; the D gene could be TRBD1 or TRBD2 (5 bases each). V lost 6 bases, J lost 3 bases, and 8 bases lay in between. This CDR3 is 12 amino acids long. Germline CDR1 is SQVTM and CDR2 is ANQGSEA. CDR3 residues: CSVRGDTGELFF. The DNA of the CDR3 is TGCAGCGTGAGAGGGGACACCGGGGAGCTGTTTTTT.

V gene TRBV28 combines with J gene TRBJ2-5; 11 bases are shared with TRBD2. Gene TRBJ2-7 matches the end of the DNA better, so the J call may be wrong. Germline CDR1 reads MDHEN; CDR2 reads SYDVKM. CDR3 length: 15 amino acids. The CDR3 sequence: CASSLGLAGYYEQYF. In nucleotides, the CDR3 is TGTGCCAGCAGTTTAGGACTAGCGGGTTATTACGAGCAGTACTTC.

V is TRBV6-5 and J is TRBJ1-1; possible D gene TRBD1, 6 bases. The CDR3 length is 15 residues. CDR1 and CDR2 from the germline V gene are MNHEY and SVGAGI. V lost 2 bases to trimming and J lost 3 bases, with 13 bases between them. The CDR3 spells CASSYNRRGYTEAFF. The DNA of the CDR3 is TGTGCCAGCAGTTACAACAGAAGGGGGTACACTGAAGCTTTCTTT.

This sequence joins TRBV28 and TRBJ2-7; TRBD2 matches 12 bases. CDR1 and CDR2 (germline): MDHEN, SYDVKM. This CDR3 comprises 17 residues. J was trimmed by 1 base and V by 6 bases; bases with no gene match: 10. Here the CDR3 DNA reads TGTGCCAGCAGGTATCTAGCGGGAGGGCCTGGGTCCTACGAGCAGTACTTC. Amino acids: CASRYLAGGPGSYEQYF.

This rearrangement joins TRBV7-9 to TRBJ2-7; 9 positions agree with TRBD1. Germline CDR1 reads SEHNR; CDR2 reads FQNEAQ (reference sequence). The J segment lost 5 bases and the V segment lost 0 bases, leaving 5 bases of the junction unmatched. CDR3 length: 15 amino acids. This CDR3 reads CASSLAQGDRDEQYF. CDR3 nucleotides: TGTGCCAGCAGCTTAGCTCAAGGGGACAGGGACGAGCAGTACTTC.

This clone occurred a few times. This chain uses TRBV28 with TRBJ1-1; a weak D match, TRBD1 (6 bases). From germline, CDR1 is MDHEN and CDR2 SYDVKM. The CDR3 totals 14 residues. V lost 0 bases and J lost 3, with 8 bases in between. In DNA form, the CDR3 reads TGTGCCAGCAGTTTATGGGGGGCGGACACTGAAGCTTTCTTT. As protein: CASSLWGADTEAFF.

The gene calls are TRBV14 and TRBJ2-7, with 8 bases aligning to TRBD2. The V and J ends lost 3 bases and 4 bases, in that order; junction bases with no gene match: 5. The V gene's germline CDR1 is SGHDN and CDR2 FVKESK. CDR3 length equals 14 residues. The chain's CDR3 is CASSHFSGGYEQYF. CDR3 sequence (DNA): TGTGCCAGCAGCCACTTCTCGGGGGGGTACGAGCAGTACTTC.

The genes are TRBV7-2 and TRBJ2-3; no clear D. The CDR3 runs 12 residues. V lost 4 bases and J 6 bases, leaving 8 bases between the germline ends. CDR1 and CDR2 (germline): SGHTA, FQGNSA. The CDR3 reads CASSYLKDTQYF. CDR3 DNA: TGTGCCAGCAGCTACTTGAAGGATACGCAGTATTTT.

V gene TRBV28 combines with J gene TRBJ2-1; TRBD2 matches at 7 bases. Trimming took 5 bases from V and 6 from J; bases not matched to a gene: 4. Germline values: CDR1 MDHEN, CDR2 SYDVKM. The CDR3 runs to 13 residues. CDR3 residues: CASSILASNEQFF. The CDR3 DNA follows: TGTGCCAGCAGTATACTAGCGAGCAATGAGCAGTTCTTC.